The 5 T cell receptor beta chains listed next were all sequenced from one sample in a study of blood T cell repertoires in COVID-19. Using immunoSEQ multiplex PCR, the repertoire was profiled, and TCRdb retains in-frame clones only, with some absent. The data contain about 260,000 clones, approximately 92% of them singletons. The sequenced sample was PBMCs or T cells enriched from blood (not recorded which). The receptors shown here come from a woman aged 18-29 years who had recovered from COVID-19.

The count of this clone is one. The chain links TRBV4-1 to TRBJ1-6, with D possibly TRBD1 on 6 matching bases. V lost 3 bases and J lost 5, with 14 bases in between. CDR3 length equals 16 residues. The germline V gene encodes CDR1 MGHRA and CDR2 YSYEKL. The CDR3 DNA follows: TGCGCCAGCAGCCAGGGGGCCGGATCCAATAATTCACCCCTCCACTTT. Translated, it gives CASSQGAGSNNSPLHF.

This CDR3 is CASGLAGGAGTGELFF. CDR3 nucleotide sequence: TGTGCCAGCGGACTAGCGGGGGGCGCGGGCACCGGGGAGCTGTTTTTT. The chain uses TRBV7-2 and TRBJ2-2; 14 nucleotides align to TRBD2. The CDR3 is made up of 16 amino acids. V was clipped by 8 bases and J by 4 bases; unmatched bases: 6. Germline V gene data show CDR1 as SGHTA and CDR2 as FQGNSA.

This clone was found many times. This chain connects TRBV7-2 to TRBJ1-2; D not resolved. The germline gives CDR1 SGHTA, CDR2 FQGNSA. Trimming shortened V by 1 base and J by 2 bases, and 8 bases separated the two germline ends. This CDR3 comprises 14 residues. CDR3 sequence: CASSLDSRNYGYTF. CDR3 in DNA: TGTGCCAGCAGCTTAGATAGCCGGAACTATGGCTACACCTTC.

Turning to this clone: The sample carries other DNA sequences with the same CDR3. The V call is TRBV5-1, the J call TRBJ1-6; 8 nucleotides match TRBD1. CDR1 and CDR2 from the germline V gene are SGHRS and YFSETQ. J gave up 7 bases and V 5 bases, and 5 bases lay outside the gene matches. The CDR3 spans 14 residues. CDR3 sequence reads: CASSQTGVNSPLHF. The CDR3 DNA sequence: TGCGCCAGCAGTCAGACAGGGGTGAATTCACCCCTCCACTTT. Using reference TRBV5-1 and TRBJ1-6 for the parts outside the CDR3, the full variable domain is KAGVTQTPRYLIKTRGQQVTLSCSPISGHRSVSWYQQTPGQGLQFLFEYFSETQRNKGNFPGRFSGRQFSNSRSEMNVSTLELGDSALYLCASSQTGVNSPLHFGNGTRLTVT.

The chain combines TRBV14 with TRBJ2-7, with TRBD2 identical over 7 bases. This CDR3 has 15 amino acids. Germline V gene lookup returns CDR1 SGHDN and CDR2 FVKESK. V gave up 4 bases and J gave up 7 bases; unmatched junction bases: 13. The CDR3 reads CASSRDYPLYREQYF. The CDR3 DNA reads as TGTGCCAGCAGCCGGGACTATCCCCTCTATCGGGAGCAGTACTTC.